Given below is one TCR beta chain in context. As yet, its antigen is unknown. The sample originates from a study of blood T cells in healthy people across ages. Broader study findings: Comparison with aged donors showed that long-lived donors had more naive CD4+ cells and higher diversity.

Germline V gene data show CDR1 as DFQATT and CDR2 as SNEGSKA (reference sequence). This CDR3 contains 16 residues. Germline trimming cut 0 bases from V and 3 bases from J; bases unmatched to any gene: 8. PCR was performed a second time for about 7 to 12 cycles using a sample-barcoded 5' primer and a J-beta primer mix. Via MiXCR, TCRdb re-called the 5' RACE reads, giving one row per CDR3 protein. In the table there are roughly 800,000 distinct CDR3 sequences, more than 45% of which are singletons. The receptor was derived from a young man in good health. Sequencing was performed on blood. The chain carries TRBV20-1 and TRBJ2-3, with 8 bases that match TRBD2. CDR3 DNA sequence: TGCAGTGCTAGAGATCCCCTAGCGGGTATGACAGATACGCAGTATTTT. Its protein is CSARDPLAGMTDTQYF.